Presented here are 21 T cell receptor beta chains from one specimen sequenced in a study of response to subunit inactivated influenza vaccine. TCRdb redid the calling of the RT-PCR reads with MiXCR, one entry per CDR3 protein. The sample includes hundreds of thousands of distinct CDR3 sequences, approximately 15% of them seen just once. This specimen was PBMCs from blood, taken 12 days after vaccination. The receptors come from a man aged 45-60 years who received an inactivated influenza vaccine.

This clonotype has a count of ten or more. CDR3 sequence: CSARDPGRWQFTEETQYF. CDR3 DNA: TGCAGTGCTAGGGATCCGGGACGCTGGCAATTCACGGAAGAGACCCAGTACTTC. The V and J genes are TRBV20-1 and TRBJ2-5; D could derive from TRBD1 or TRBD2 (5 bases each). This CDR3 has 18 residues. Germline loops: CDR1 DFQATT, CDR2 SNEGSKA (reference sequence). Trimming took 3 bases from V and 3 from J, leaving 26 bases between them.

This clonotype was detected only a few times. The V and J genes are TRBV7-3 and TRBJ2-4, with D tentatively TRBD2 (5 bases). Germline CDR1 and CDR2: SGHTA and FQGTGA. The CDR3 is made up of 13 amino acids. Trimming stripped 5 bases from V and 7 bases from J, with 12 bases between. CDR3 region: CASSPSSGNIQYF. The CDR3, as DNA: TGTGCCAGCAGCCCGTCGAGCGGTAACATTCAGTACTTC. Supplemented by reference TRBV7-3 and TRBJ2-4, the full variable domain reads GAGVSQTPSNKVTEKGKYVELRCDPISGHTALYWYRQSLGQGPEFLIYFQGTGAADDSGLPNDRFFAVRPEGSVSTLKIQRTERGDSAVYLCASSPSSGNIQYFGAGTRLSVL.

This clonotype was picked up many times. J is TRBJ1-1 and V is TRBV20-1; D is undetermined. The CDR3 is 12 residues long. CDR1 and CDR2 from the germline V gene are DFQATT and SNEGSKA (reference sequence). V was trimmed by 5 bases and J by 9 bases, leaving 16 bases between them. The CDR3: CSAAHRDQKAFF. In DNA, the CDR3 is TGCAGTGCTGCCCACCGGGATCAAAAAGCTTTCTTT.

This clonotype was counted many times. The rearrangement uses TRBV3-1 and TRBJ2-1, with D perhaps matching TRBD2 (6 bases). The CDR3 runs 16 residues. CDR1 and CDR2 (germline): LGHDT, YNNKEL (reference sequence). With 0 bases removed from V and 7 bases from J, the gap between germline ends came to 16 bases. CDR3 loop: CASSQDLGAGGNEQFF. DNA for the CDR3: TGTGCCAGCAGCCAAGATTTAGGGGCCGGGGGAAATGAGCAGTTCTTC.

Written as DNA, the CDR3 is TGTGCCAGCAGACAGACCGGGACACACGGCTACACCTTC. Protein product: CASRQTGTHGYTF. The chain employs TRBV6-1 and TRBJ1-2; D is perhaps TRBD1 (6 bases). Deletions cut 6 bases from V and 8 bases from J, with 16 bases between. This CDR3 comprises 13 residues. Germline loops: CDR1 MNHNS, CDR2 SASEGT.

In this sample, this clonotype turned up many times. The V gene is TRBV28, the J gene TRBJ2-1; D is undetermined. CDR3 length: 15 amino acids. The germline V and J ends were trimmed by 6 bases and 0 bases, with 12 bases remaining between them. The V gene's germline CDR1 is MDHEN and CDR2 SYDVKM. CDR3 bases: TGTGCCAGCAGAATAGACTTCCGCTCCTACAATGAGCAGTTCTTC. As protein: CASRIDFRSYNEQFF.

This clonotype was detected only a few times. CDR3 amino acids: CASSQGTVYNEQFF. CDR3 nucleotides: TGTGCCAGCAGCCAAGGGACAGTATACAATGAGCAGTTCTTC. This chain links TRBV14 with TRBJ2-1; perhaps TRBD1 as D (6 bases). The CDR3 runs to 14 residues. The germline gives CDR1 SGHDN, CDR2 FVKESK. Trimming shortened V by 1 base and J by 4 bases, and 8 bases separated the two germline ends.

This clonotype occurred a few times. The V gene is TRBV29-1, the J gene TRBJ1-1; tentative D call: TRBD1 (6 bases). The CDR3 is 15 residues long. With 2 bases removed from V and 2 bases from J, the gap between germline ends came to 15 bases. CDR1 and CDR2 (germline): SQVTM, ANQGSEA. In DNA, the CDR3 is TGCAGCGTTGAAAATCAAAGGACAGTAAACACTGAAGCTTTCTTT. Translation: CSVENQRTVNTEAFF. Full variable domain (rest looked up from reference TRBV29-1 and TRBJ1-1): SAVISQKPSRDICQRGTSLTIQCQVDSQVTMMFWYRQQPGQSLTLIATANQGSEATYESGFVIDKFPISRPNLTFSTLTVSNMSPEDSSIYLCSVENQRTVNTEAFFGQGTRLTVV.

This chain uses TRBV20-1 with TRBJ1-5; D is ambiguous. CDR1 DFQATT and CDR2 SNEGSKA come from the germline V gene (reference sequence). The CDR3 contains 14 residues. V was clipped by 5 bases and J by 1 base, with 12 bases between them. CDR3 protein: CSAATRASNQPQHF. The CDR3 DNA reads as TGCAGTGCTGCCACCCGGGCGAGCAATCAGCCCCAGCATTTT.

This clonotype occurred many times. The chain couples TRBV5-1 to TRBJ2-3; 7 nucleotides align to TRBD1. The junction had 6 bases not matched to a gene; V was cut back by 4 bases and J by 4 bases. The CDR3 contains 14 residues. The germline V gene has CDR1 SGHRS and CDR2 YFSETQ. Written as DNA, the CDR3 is TGCGCCAGCAGCCCCGAGGACAGGTCAGATACGCAGTATTTT. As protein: CASSPEDRSDTQYF.

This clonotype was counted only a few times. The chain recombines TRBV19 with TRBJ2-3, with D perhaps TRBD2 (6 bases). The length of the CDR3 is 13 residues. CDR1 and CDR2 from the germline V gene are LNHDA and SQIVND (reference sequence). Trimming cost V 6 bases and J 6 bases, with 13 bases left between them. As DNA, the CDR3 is TGTGCCAGTAGCCCGACTAGGTCGGATACGCAGTATTTT. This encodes CASSPTRSDTQYF.

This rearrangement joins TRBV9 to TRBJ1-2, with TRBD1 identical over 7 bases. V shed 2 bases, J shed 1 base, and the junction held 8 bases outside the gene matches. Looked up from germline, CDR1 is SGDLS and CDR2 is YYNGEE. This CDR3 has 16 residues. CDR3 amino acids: CASSVGRQGFNYGYTF. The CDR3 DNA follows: TGTGCCAGCAGCGTCGGACGACAGGGCTTTAACTATGGCTACACCTTC.

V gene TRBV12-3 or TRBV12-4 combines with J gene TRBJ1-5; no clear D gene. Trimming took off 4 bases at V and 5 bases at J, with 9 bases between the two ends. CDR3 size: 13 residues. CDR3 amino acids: CASSSMLDQPQHF. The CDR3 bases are TGTGCCAGCAGTTCGATGCTGGATCAGCCCCAGCATTTT.

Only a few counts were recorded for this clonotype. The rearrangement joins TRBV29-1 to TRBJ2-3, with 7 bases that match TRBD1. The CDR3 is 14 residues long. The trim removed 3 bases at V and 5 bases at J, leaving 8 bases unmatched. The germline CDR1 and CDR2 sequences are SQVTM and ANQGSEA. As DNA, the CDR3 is TGCAGCGTTGAGGAGAGGGGGCGGGTAGATACGCAGTATTTT. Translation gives CSVEERGRVDTQYF.

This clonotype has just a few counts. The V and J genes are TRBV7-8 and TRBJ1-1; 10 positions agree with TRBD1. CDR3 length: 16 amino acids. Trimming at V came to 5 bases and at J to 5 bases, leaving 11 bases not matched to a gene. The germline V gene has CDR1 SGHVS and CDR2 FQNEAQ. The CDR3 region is CASSDRDRGMGTEAFF. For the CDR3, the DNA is TGTGCCAGCAGCGACCGGGACAGGGGAATGGGGACTGAAGCTTTCTTT.

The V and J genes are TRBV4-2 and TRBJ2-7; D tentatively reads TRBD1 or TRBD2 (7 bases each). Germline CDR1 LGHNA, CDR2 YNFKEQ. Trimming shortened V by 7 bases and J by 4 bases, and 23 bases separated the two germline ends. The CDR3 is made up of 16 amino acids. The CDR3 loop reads CASTAGGGQQVYEQYF. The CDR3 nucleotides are TGTGCCAGCACCGCAGGGGGGGGCCAACAGGTTTACGAGCAGTACTTC.

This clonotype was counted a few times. The CDR3 reads CATQGANSPLHF. The CDR3 nucleotides are TGTGCCACCCAGGGGGCGAATTCACCCCTCCACTTT. The chain is built from TRBV28 and TRBJ1-6, with 8 bases that match TRBD1. This CDR3 is 12 amino acids long. The germline V gene encodes CDR1 MDHEN and CDR2 SYDVKM. V lost 10 bases to trimming and J lost 7 bases; unmatched junction nucleotides: 3.

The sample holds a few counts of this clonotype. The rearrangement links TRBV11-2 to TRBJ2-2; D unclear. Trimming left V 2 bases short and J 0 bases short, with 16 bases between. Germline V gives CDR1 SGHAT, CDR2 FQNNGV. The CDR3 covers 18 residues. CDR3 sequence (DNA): TGTGCCAGCAGCTTATCAAAATCGTTGGGTTCGAACACCGGGGAGCTGTTTTTT. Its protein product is CASSLSKSLGSNTGELFF.

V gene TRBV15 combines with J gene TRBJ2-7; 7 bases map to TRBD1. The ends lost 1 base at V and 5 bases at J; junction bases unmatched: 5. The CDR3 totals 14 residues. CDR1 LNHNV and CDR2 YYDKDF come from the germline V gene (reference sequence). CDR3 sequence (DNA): TGTGCCACCAGCAGAGGGGGGACAGTCGACGAGCAGTACTTC. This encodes CATSRGGTVDEQYF. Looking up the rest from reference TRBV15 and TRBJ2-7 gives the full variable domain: DAMVIQNPRYQVTQFGKPVTLSCSQTLNHNVMYWYQQKSSQAPKLLFHYYDKDFNNEADTPDNFQSRRPNTSFCFLDIRSPGLGDTAMYLCATSRGGTVDEQYFGPGTRLTVT.

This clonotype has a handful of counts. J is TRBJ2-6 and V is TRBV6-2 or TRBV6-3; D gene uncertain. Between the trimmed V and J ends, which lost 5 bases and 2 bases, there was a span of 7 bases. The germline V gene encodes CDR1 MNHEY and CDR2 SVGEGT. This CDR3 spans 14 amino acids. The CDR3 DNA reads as TGTGCCAGCAGTGGGTTCGCTGGGGCCAACGTCCTGACTTTC. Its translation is CASSGFAGANVLTF.

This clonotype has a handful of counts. The CDR3 loop reads CASSFDRFPYNEQFF. The CDR3 nucleotides are TGTGCCAGCAGTTTTGACAGGTTCCCTTACAATGAGCAGTTCTTC. J is TRBJ2-1 and V is TRBV6-5; D may be TRBD1 (6 bases). The germline CDR1 and CDR2 sequences are MNHEY and SVGAGI. Trimming removed 4 bases from V and 4 bases from J, with 14 bases in between. The CDR3 extends over 15 amino acids.